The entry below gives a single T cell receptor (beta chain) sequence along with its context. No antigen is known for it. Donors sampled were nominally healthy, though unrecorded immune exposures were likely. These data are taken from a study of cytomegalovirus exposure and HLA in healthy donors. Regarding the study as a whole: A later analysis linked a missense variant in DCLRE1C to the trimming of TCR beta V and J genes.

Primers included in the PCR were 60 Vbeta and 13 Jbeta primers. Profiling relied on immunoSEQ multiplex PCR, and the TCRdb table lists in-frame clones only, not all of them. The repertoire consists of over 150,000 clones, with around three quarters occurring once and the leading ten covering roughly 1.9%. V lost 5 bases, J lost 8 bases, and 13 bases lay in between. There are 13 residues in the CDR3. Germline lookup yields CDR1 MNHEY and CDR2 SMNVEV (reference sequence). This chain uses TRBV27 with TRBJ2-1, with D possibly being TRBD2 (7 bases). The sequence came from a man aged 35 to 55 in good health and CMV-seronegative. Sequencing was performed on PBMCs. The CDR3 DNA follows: TGTGCCAGCAGTACGCAGGGGAGGGATGAGCAGTTCTTC. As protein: CASSTQGRDEQFF.